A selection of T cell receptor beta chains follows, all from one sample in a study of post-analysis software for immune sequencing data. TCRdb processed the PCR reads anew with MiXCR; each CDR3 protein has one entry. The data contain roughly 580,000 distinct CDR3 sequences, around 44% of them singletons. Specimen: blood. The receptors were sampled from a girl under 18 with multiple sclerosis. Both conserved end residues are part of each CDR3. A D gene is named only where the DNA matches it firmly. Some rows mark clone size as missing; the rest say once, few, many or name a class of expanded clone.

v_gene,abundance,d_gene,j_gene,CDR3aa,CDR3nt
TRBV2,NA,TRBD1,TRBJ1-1,CASSPTGAPEAFF,TGTGCCAGCAGTCCTACAGGGGCCCCTGAAGCTTTCTTT
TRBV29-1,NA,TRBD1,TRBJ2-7,CSAEDVGTGSYEQYF,TGCAGCGCTGAAGACGTCGGGACAGGGAGCTACGAGCAGTACTTC
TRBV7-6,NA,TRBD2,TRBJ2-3,CASSPKLAGSTDTQYF,TGTGCCAGCAGCCCGAAATTAGCGGGGTCCACAGATACGCAGTATTTT
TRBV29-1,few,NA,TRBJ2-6,CSVESGALGVLTF,TGCAGCGTTGAGTCGGGGGCCCTTGGTGTCCTGACTTTC
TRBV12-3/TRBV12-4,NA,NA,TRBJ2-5,CASSFTSGGGPEQYF,TGTGCCAGCAGTTTCACTTCTGGCGGGGGCCCAGAGCAGTACTTC
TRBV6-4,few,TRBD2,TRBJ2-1,CASSELAGPYNEQFF,TGTGCCAGCAGTGAACTAGCGGGCCCCTACAATGAGCAGTTCTTC
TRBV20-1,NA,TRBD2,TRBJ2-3,CSARDKYLAVTSTDTQYF,TGCAGTGCTAGAGATAAATACCTAGCGGTAACTAGCACAGATACGCAGTATTTT
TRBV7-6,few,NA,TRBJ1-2,CASSLAQGWSYGYTF,TGTGCCAGCAGCTTAGCGCAGGGCTGGAGCTATGGCTACACCTTC
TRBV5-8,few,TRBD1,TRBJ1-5,CASSLTGGPQHF,TGTGCCAGCAGCTTAACAGGGGGACCCCAGCATTTT
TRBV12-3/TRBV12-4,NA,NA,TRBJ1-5,CASSLAQANQPQHF,TGTGCCAGCAGCCTGGCGCAGGCGAATCAGCCCCAGCATTTT
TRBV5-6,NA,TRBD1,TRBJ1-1,CASSLALTGTAFF,TGTGCCAGCAGCTTGGCCTTGACAGGGACAGCTTTCTTT
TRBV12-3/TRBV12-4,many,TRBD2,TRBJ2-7,CASSPVAGSYEQYF,TGTGCCAGCAGTCCCGTAGCGGGTTCCTACGAGCAGTACTTC
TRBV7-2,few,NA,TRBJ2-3,CASSLLGDTDTQYF,TGTGCCAGCAGCTTGTTGGGGGATACAGATACGCAGTATTTT
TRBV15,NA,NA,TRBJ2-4,CATSIRLGKNIQYF,TGTGCCACCAGCATCAGGCTAGGCAAAAACATTCAGTACTTC
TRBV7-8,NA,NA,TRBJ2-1,CASSPRTWQEDRLTNNEQFF,TGTGCCAGCAGCCCACGTACATGGCAGGAGGACAGATTGACGAACAATGAGCAGTTCTTC
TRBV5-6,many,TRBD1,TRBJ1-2,CASSLADRDYGYTF,TGTGCCAGCAGCTTGGCTGACAGGGACTATGGCTACACCTTC
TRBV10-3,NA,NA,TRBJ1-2,CAISVVKGNYGYTF,TGTGCCATCAGTGTCGTAAAGGGGAACTATGGCTACACCTTC
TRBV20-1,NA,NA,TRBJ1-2,CSARASLRVNYGYTF,TGCAGTGCTAGAGCATCTCTCAGGGTGAACTATGGCTACACCTTC
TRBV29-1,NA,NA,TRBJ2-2,CSVGRQYSTGELFF,TGCAGCGTTGGGAGACAGTACTCCACCGGGGAGCTGTTTTTT
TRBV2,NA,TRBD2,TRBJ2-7,CASSYSGGVSYEQYF,TGTGCCAGCAGTTATAGCGGGGGAGTCAGCTACGAGCAGTACTTC
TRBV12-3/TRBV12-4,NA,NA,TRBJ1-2,CASSFLSLGYTF,TGTGCCAGCAGTTTCCTTTCGCTGGGCTACACCTTC
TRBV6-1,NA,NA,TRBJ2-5,CASNRDSGQETQYF,TGTGCCAGCAATCGGGACAGCGGGCAAGAGACCCAGTACTTC
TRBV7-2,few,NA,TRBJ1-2,CASSSKIGPYGYTF,TGTGCCAGCAGCTCGAAAATAGGACCCTATGGCTACACCTTC